This T cell receptor (beta chain) was sequenced for a study of T cell changes during pregnancy in multiple sclerosis. The CDR3 is 14 residues long. Looked up from germline, CDR1 is MGHDK and CDR2 is SYGVNS. Deletions cut 3 bases from V and 8 bases from J, with 13 bases between. Profiling relied on immunoSEQ multiplex PCR, and the TCRdb table lists in-frame clones only, not all of them. This sample has approximately 70,000 clones; 70% to 90% occur once, and the top ten carry 0.7% to 0.9%. This chain uses TRBV25-1 with TRBJ1-4; D gene uncertain. The receptor comes from a female donor in good health, enrolled as a control in a pregnancy study. Source: peripheral blood, taken in the first trimester of pregnancy. CDR3 sequence reads: CASSEPAAGEKLFF. In DNA form, the CDR3 reads TGTGCCAGCAGTGAGCCGGCGGCGGGGGAAAAACTGTTTTTT.